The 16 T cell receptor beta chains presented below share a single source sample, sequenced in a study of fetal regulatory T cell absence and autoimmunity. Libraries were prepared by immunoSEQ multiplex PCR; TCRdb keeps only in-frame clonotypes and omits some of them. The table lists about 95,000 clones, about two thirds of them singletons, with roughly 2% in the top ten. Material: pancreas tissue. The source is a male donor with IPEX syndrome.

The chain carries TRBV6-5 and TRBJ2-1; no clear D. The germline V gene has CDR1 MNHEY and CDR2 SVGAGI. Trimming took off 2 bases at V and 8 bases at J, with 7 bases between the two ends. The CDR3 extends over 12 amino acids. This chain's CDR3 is CASSYPGDEQFF. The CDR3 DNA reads TGTGCCAGCAGTTACCCAGGCGATGAGCAGTTCTTC.

For the CDR3, the DNA is TGTGCCAGTCACGCTGCAACTAATGAAAAACTGTTTTTT. Encoded protein: CASHAATNEKLFF. The gene calls are TRBV2 and TRBJ1-4; D not certain. There are 13 residues in the CDR3. Trimming left V 9 bases short and J 0 bases short, with 8 bases between. CDR1 and CDR2 from the germline V gene are SNHLY and FYNNEI.

CDR3 region: CASSVGTRYNEQFF. In DNA form, the CDR3 reads TGTGCCAGCAGCGTTGGGACGAGATACAATGAGCAGTTCTTC. This sequence joins TRBV9 and TRBJ2-1; D may be TRBD1 or TRBD2 (5 bases each). Trimming pared 2 bases from V and 4 bases from J, leaving 10 bases between. Germline V gene data show CDR1 as SGDLS and CDR2 as YYNGEE. The CDR3 loop spans 14 amino acids.

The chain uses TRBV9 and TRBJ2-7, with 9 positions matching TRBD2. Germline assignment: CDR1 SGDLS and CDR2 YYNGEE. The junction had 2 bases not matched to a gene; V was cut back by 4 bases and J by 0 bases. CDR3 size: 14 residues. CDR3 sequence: CASSPGLASYEQYF. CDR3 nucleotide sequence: TGTGCCAGCAGCCCGGGACTAGCCTCCTACGAGCAGTACTTC.

CDR3 sequence reads: CAWSAASEETQYF. The CDR3 region has the DNA TGTGCCTGGAGCGCGGCTAGCGAAGAGACCCAGTACTTC. V is TRBV30 and J is TRBJ2-5, with D maybe TRBD2 (6 bases). V dropped 3 bases and J dropped 3 bases, with 11 bases sitting between them. Per the germline V gene, CDR1 is GTSNPN and CDR2 is SVGIG (reference sequence). CDR3 length equals 13 residues.

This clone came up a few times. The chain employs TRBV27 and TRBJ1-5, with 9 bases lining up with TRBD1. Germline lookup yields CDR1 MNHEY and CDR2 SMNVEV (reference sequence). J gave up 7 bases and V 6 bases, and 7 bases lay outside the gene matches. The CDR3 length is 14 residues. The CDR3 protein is CASSRQGGVQPQHF. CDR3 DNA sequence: TGTGCCAGCAGCCGACAGGGGGGGGTCCAGCCCCAGCATTTT.

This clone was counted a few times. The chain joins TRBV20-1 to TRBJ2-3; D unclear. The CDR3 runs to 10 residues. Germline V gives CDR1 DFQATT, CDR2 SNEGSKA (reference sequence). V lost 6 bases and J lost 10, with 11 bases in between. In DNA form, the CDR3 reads TGCAGTGCCGCCCAGCGAGCGCAGTATTTT. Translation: CSAAQRAQYF.

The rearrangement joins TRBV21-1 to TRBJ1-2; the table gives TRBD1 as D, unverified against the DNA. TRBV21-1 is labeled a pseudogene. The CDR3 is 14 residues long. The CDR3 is CASSKAPGTAGYTF. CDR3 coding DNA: TGTGCCAGCAGCAAAGCGCCCGGGACAGCCGGCTACACCTTC.

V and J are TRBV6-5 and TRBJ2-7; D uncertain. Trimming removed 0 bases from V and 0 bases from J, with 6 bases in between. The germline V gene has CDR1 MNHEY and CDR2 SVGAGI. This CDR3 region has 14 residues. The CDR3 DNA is TGTGCCAGCAGTTACTCAGGCGGCTCCTACGAGCAGTACTTC. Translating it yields CASSYSGGSYEQYF.

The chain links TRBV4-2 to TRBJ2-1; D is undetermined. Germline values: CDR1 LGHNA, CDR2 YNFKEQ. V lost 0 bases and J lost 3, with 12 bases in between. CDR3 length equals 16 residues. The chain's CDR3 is CASSQDRLVGYNEQFF. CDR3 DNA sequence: TGTGCCAGCAGCCAAGATCGTCTAGTCGGCTACAATGAGCAGTTCTTC.

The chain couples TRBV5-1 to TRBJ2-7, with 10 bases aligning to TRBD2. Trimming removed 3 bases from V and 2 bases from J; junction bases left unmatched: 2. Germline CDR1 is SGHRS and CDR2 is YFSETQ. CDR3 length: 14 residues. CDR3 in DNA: TGCGCCAGCAGCTGGACTAGCGGAGCCTACGAGCAGTACTTC. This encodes CASSWTSGAYEQYF.

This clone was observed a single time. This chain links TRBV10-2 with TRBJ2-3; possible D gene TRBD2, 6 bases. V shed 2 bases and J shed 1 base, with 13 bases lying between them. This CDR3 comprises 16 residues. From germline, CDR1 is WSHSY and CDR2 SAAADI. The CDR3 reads CASSEDMPSGTDTQYF. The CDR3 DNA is TGCGCCAGCAGTGAGGATATGCCTAGCGGCACAGATACGCAGTATTTT.

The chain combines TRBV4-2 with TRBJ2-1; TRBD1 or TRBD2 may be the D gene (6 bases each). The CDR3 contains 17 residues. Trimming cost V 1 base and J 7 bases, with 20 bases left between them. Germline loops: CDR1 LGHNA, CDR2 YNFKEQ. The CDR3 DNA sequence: TGTGCCAGCAGCCAAGCTAGGTGGGGGGCGCTTTGGAATGAGCAGTTCTTC. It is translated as CASSQARWGALWNEQFF.

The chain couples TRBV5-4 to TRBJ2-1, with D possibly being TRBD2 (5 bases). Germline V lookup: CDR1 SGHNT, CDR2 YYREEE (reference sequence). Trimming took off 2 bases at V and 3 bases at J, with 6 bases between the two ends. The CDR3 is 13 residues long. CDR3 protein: CASSFTSYNEQFF. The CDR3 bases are TGTGCCAGCAGCTTTACTAGCTACAATGAGCAGTTCTTC.

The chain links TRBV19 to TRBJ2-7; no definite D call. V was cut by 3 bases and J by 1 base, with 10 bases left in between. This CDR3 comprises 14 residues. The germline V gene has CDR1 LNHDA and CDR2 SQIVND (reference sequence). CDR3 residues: CASSINRLSYEQYF. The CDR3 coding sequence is TGTGCCAGTAGTATTAACAGATTATCCTACGAGCAGTACTTC.

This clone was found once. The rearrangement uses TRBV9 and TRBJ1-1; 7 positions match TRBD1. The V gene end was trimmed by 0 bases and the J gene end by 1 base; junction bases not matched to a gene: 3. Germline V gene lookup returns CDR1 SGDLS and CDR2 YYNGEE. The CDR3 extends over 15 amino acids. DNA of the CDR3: TGTGCCAGCAGCGTAGAGGGGGCGGGGAACACTGAAGCTTTCTTT. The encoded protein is CASSVEGAGNTEAFF.